This entry lists 19 T cell receptor beta chains sequenced from one sample in a study of blood T cell repertoires in COVID-19. Here immunoSEQ multiplex PCR was the method, and the copy in TCRdb shows in-frame clones only, minus some. The table includes about 95,000 clones, 90% to 95% detected once. The sample was peripheral blood. These receptors came from a woman between 45 and 65 years old in a cohort sampled during active COVID-19.

The chain uses TRBV15 and TRBJ2-4, with D tentatively TRBD1 (5 bases). The V end lost 0 bases, the J end lost 0 bases, and 12 bases lay between the germline ends. Per germline, CDR1 LNHNV and CDR2 YYDKDF (reference sequence). The CDR3 runs to 17 residues. CDR3 amino acids: CATSRDRGALAKNIQYF. CDR3 in DNA: TGTGCCACCAGCAGAGATCGTGGGGCCCTAGCCAAAAACATTCAGTACTTC.

This chain connects TRBV5-1 to TRBJ2-7; 9 bases are a match to TRBD1. The J segment lost 2 bases and the V segment lost 3 bases, leaving 3 bases of the junction unmatched. Germline V lookup: CDR1 SGHRS, CDR2 YFSETQ. The CDR3 totals 14 residues. The CDR3 reads CASSSDRGAYEQYF. CDR3 bases: TGCGCCAGCAGCTCGGACAGGGGAGCCTACGAGCAGTACTTC.

This chain connects TRBV28 to TRBJ1-4; TRBD1 agrees at 8 bases. Germline V gene lookup returns CDR1 MDHEN and CDR2 SYDVKM. The CDR3 is 15 residues long. V dropped 2 bases and J dropped 7; count of bases not matched to a gene: 6. Here the CDR3 reads CASSLRTGWGEKLFF. The CDR3 DNA is TGTGCCAGCAGTTTACGGACAGGGTGGGGTGAAAAACTGTTTTTT.

The V gene is TRBV5-5, the J gene TRBJ2-7; 7 bases fit TRBD1. The CDR3 is 15 residues long. V shed 4 bases and J 2 bases; nucleotides not matched to a gene: 9. CDR1 and CDR2 (germline): SGHKS, YYEKEE (reference sequence). Here the CDR3 DNA reads TGTGCCAGCAGCCCCCCGGGACAGCTTCCCTACGAGCAGTACTTC. It encodes CASSPPGQLPYEQYF.

The CDR3 reads CASSLDGSNSPLHF. DNA for the CDR3: TGCGCCAGCAGCCTAGACGGGAGTAATTCACCCCTCCACTTT. The chain recombines TRBV5-1 with TRBJ1-6; unclear D gene. The CDR3 loop spans 14 amino acids. V was pared by 4 bases and J by 6 bases, with 11 bases between. Germline values: CDR1 SGHRS, CDR2 YFSETQ.

The genes are TRBV6-5 and TRBJ2-7; 7 bases line up with TRBD2. With V trimmed by 8 bases and J by 5 bases, 12 bases remained unmatched. Germline loops: CDR1 MNHEY, CDR2 SVGAGI. The CDR3 has 14 amino acids. The CDR3 sequence: CASPPIGRAHEQYF. The CDR3 DNA sequence: TGTGCCAGCCCTCCAATAGGGAGGGCCCACGAGCAGTACTTC.

The gene calls are TRBV7-2 and TRBJ2-7; TRBD2 is a possible D gene (6 bases). The CDR3 consists of 17 residues. Per germline, CDR1 SGHTA and CDR2 FQGNSA. V was clipped by 5 bases and J by 5 bases, with 25 bases between them. CDR3 sequence reads: CASSPQVRLEGRNEQYF. The DNA for the CDR3 is TGTGCCAGCAGCCCTCAGGTCCGACTGGAGGGCCGGAACGAGCAGTACTTC.

This clone was observed once. The chain uses TRBV30 and TRBJ1-5; D remains unclear. The V and J ends lost 0 bases and 0 bases respectively, with 9 bases between them. The CDR3 has 15 amino acids. CDR1 GTSNPN and CDR2 SVGIG come from the germline V gene (reference sequence). CDR3 coding DNA: TGTGCCTGGAGTGTTGGAACAGCTAGCAATCAGCCCCAGCATTTT. Its protein product is CAWSVGTASNQPQHF.

The CDR3 here is CASSDPRTSGRWYNEQFF. The CDR3 nucleotides are TGTGCCAGCAGTGACCCCAGGACTAGCGGGAGGTGGTACAATGAGCAGTTCTTC. The V call is TRBV6-1, the J call TRBJ2-1, with 14 nucleotides matching TRBD2. The CDR3 extends over 18 amino acids. The trim removed 3 bases at V and 4 bases at J, leaving 8 bases unmatched. Germline lookup yields CDR1 MNHNS and CDR2 SASEGT.

This clone appeared a single time. The chain is built from TRBV5-1 and TRBJ2-1, with D tentatively TRBD2 (6 bases). The CDR3 totals 15 residues. CDR1 SGHRS and CDR2 YFSETQ come from the germline V gene. Trimming took 3 bases from V and 0 from J, leaving 10 bases between them. The CDR3 region is CASSSGGSSYNEQFF. Written as DNA, the CDR3 is TGCGCCAGCAGCTCCGGGGGTTCCTCCTACAATGAGCAGTTCTTC. The full variable domain, completed using reference TRBV5-1 and TRBJ2-1, is KAGVTQTPRYLIKTRGQQVTLSCSPISGHRSVSWYQQTPGQGLQFLFEYFSETQRNKGNFPGRFSGRQFSNSRSEMNVSTLELGDSALYLCASSSGGSSYNEQFFGPGTRLTVL.

Only a few counts were recorded for this clone. This chain links TRBV2 with TRBJ1-5, with 9 bases matching TRBD1. The CDR3 totals 14 residues. CDR1 is SNHLY and CDR2 is FYNNEI in the germline V gene. The ends lost 5 bases at V and 6 bases at J; junction bases unmatched: 5. This CDR3 is CASSPGQGSQPQHF. The CDR3 coding sequence is TGTGCCAGCAGTCCGGGACAGGGTAGTCAGCCCCAGCATTTT.

In regard to this clone: The junction and the germline gene differ at one end; a read error may be behind it. The rearrangement joins TRBV7-7 to TRBJ2-2; 8 bases align to TRBD1. This CDR3 region has 16 residues. CDR1 and CDR2 (germline): SSHAT, FNYEAQ (reference sequence). The CDR3 DNA follows: TGTGCTAGCAGCCGGGACAGGCTAGAGAACACCGGGGAGCTGTTTTTT. Translation gives CASSRDRLENTGELFF.

This clone was picked up one time. The rearrangement uses TRBV5-1 and TRBJ2-2; 12 nucleotides agree with TRBD2. The germline V gene encodes CDR1 SGHRS and CDR2 YFSETQ. J gave up 1 base and V 4 bases, and 2 bases lay outside the gene matches. There are 16 residues in the CDR3. The CDR3 nucleotides read TGCGCCAGCAGCCCGGGACTAGCGGGGAACACCGGGGAGCTGTTTTTT. Translating it yields CASSPGLAGNTGELFF.

V gene TRBV6-2 or TRBV6-3 combines with J gene TRBJ1-6; D unclear. Germline-derived CDR1 and CDR2 are MNHEY and SVGEGT. The CDR3 length is 12 residues. Trimming pared 0 bases from V and 13 bases from J, leaving 7 bases between. The CDR3 spells CASSYSMRPLHF. DNA for the CDR3: TGTGCCAGCAGTTACTCTATGCGGCCCCTCCACTTT.

In its sample, this clone was seen once. This rearrangement joins TRBV7-9 to TRBJ1-3, with TRBD1 as a possible D gene (6 bases). CDR1 is SEHNR, CDR2 FQNEAQ, per germline (reference sequence). The CDR3 spans 16 residues. V was clipped by 5 bases and J by 2 bases, with 16 bases between them. The CDR3 spells CASSRWQGYAGNTIYF. The CDR3 DNA follows: TGTGCCAGCAGCCGCTGGCAGGGGTACGCTGGAAACACCATATATTTT.

V gene TRBV6-6 combines with J gene TRBJ1-5; TRBD1 matches 8 bases. V was clipped by 5 bases and J by 8 bases; unmatched bases: 11. Germline CDR1 is MNHNY and CDR2 is SVGAGI (reference sequence). The CDR3 spans 15 residues. This CDR3 reads CASSPGQGGREPQHF. CDR3 DNA: TGTGCCAGCAGTCCCGGACAGGGCGGGAGGGAGCCCCAGCATTTT.

This rearrangement joins TRBV7-9 to TRBJ2-3; TRBD1 matches at 10 bases. The CDR3 spans 15 residues. Per germline, CDR1 SEHNR and CDR2 FQNEAQ (reference sequence). Unmatched junction bases numbered 6, after V lost 5 bases and J lost 4 bases. CDR3 nucleotides: TGTGCCAGCAGCACCGGGACAGGGGAGGCAGATACGCAGTATTTT. As protein: CASSTGTGEADTQYF.

This chain links TRBV6-2 or TRBV6-3 with TRBJ1-1, with D uncertain. Germline assignment: CDR1 MNHEY and CDR2 SVGEGT. The V end lost 2 bases, the J end lost 5 bases, and 9 bases lay between the germline ends. The CDR3 sequence is 13 residues long. The CDR3 DNA follows: TGTGCCAGCAGTTACGGCTCGGGGACTGAAGCTTTCTTT. It specifies CASSYGSGTEAFF.

The chain recombines TRBV5-4 with TRBJ2-5; D might be TRBD2 (5 bases). In germline, CDR1 is SGHNT, CDR2 YYREEE (reference sequence). V lost 4 bases and J 5 bases, leaving 12 bases between the germline ends. There are 13 residues in the CDR3. The CDR3 DNA reads TGTGCCAGCAGCCCGAGAAGGGAGGAGACCCAGTACTTC. Its translation: CASSPRREETQYF.